The rows below give T cell receptor beta chains drawn from one sample of a study of prognosis after radiotherapy for stage I lung cancer. TCRdb redid the calling of the multiplex PCR reads with MiXCR, one entry per CDR3 protein. The sample consists of 25,000 to 30,000 distinct CDR3 sequences, around 30% of them appearing once. Here the sequenced sample was PBMCs, taken before or after stereotactic body radiation therapy (not recorded which). The receptors originated from a donor over 45 with non-small cell lung cancer. Each CDR3 is given with its conserved first and last residue. Fields, in order: clone size, J gene, CDR3 length, V gene, CDR3 protein. Clone size is not always given. Where it is, it says once, few, many or a class for expanded clones.

clone size: many
J gene: TRBJ2-1
CDR3 length: 14
V gene: TRBV5-1
CDR3 protein: CASSPLTSNHEQFF

clone size: many
J gene: TRBJ2-7
CDR3 length: 12
V gene: TRBV10-2
CDR3 protein: CASSERAYEQYF

clone size: many
J gene: TRBJ1-4
CDR3 length: 13
V gene: TRBV7-9
CDR3 protein: CASSRGWGEKLFF

clone size: many
J gene: TRBJ2-2
CDR3 length: 13
V gene: TRBV24-1
CDR3 protein: CATSDSAWSELFF

clone size: many
J gene: TRBJ2-7
CDR3 length: 16
V gene: TRBV27
CDR3 protein: CASSLSSGRSSYEQYF

clone size: many
J gene: TRBJ1-3
CDR3 length: 16
V gene: TRBV7-8
CDR3 protein: CASSLDFGSSGNTIYF

clone size: .
J gene: TRBJ1-2
CDR3 length: 14
V gene: TRBV3-1
CDR3 protein: CANSPGGVSYGYTF

clone size: many
J gene: TRBJ2-1
CDR3 length: 13
V gene: TRBV11-1
CDR3 protein: CASSAQGAGEQFF

clone size: many
J gene: TRBJ1-4
CDR3 length: 15
V gene: TRBV28
CDR3 protein: CASSFFPGDLKKLFF

clone size: once
J gene: TRBJ2-7
CDR3 length: 15
V gene: TRBV27
CDR3 protein: CASSLIRDHSYEQHF

clone size: .
J gene: TRBJ2-7
CDR3 length: 14
V gene: TRBV2
CDR3 protein: CASIGGLAVPEQYF

clone size: .
J gene: TRBJ2-2
CDR3 length: 21
V gene: TRBV11-3
CDR3 protein: CASSLGMSRPAKGANTGELFF

clone size: .
J gene: TRBJ1-2
CDR3 length: 11
V gene: TRBV20-1
CDR3 protein: CSASTGGAYTF

clone size: many
J gene: TRBJ2-1
CDR3 length: 15
V gene: TRBV20-1
CDR3 protein: CSASLARAGNNEQFF

clone size: many
J gene: TRBJ2-3
CDR3 length: 14
V gene: TRBV5-1
CDR3 protein: CASSFLTGADTQYF

clone size: many
J gene: TRBJ2-1
CDR3 length: 15
V gene: TRBV6-1
CDR3 protein: CASSTASGVGNEQFF

clone size: .
J gene: TRBJ2-3
CDR3 length: 17
V gene: TRBV7-9
CDR3 protein: CASSPTHRGGSRDTQYF

clone size: many
J gene: TRBJ2-1
CDR3 length: 12
V gene: TRBV20-1
CDR3 protein: CSARGQVNEQFF

clone size: many
J gene: TRBJ2-1
CDR3 length: 14
V gene: TRBV19
CDR3 protein: CASSIGGTYNEQFF

clone size: .
J gene: TRBJ2-2
CDR3 length: 13
V gene: TRBV9
CDR3 protein: CASSAQNTGELFF

clone size: many
J gene: TRBJ1-5
CDR3 length: 14
V gene: TRBV28
CDR3 protein: CASSFDRGRQPQHF

clone size: .
J gene: TRBJ2-3
CDR3 length: 16
V gene: TRBV27
CDR3 protein: CASSLGWGRSKDTQYF

clone size: .
J gene: TRBJ2-7
CDR3 length: 17
V gene: TRBV7-3
CDR3 protein: CASSFPGGWPRSYEQYF

clone size: many
J gene: TRBJ1-4
CDR3 length: 16
V gene: TRBV12-3/TRBV12-4
CDR3 protein: CASSHPDGATNEKLFF